Sequencing of this T cell receptor beta chain was carried out in a study of T cells in Graves' hyperthyroidism and ophthalmopathy. In the study overall: The initial diagnosis was the point when peripheral blood was collected, ahead of any treatment.

V was trimmed by 5 bases and J by 3 bases, leaving 14 bases between them. The CDR3 has 13 amino acids. Germline V CDR1 and CDR2: DFQATT, SNEGSKA (reference sequence). Regions amplified from RNA transcripts were the TCR beta CDR3 regions. With the HTBI primer set, the TCR CDR3 went through a first round of RT-PCR. From the multiplex PCR reads, TCRdb called clonotypes with MiXCR, one entry per CDR3 protein. This sample has fewer than 650,000 distinct CDR3 sequences, with 14% found just once. Sequenced input: blood. The clonotype comes from a woman in her forties with Graves' hyperthyroidism. The rearrangement links TRBV20-1 to TRBJ2-7; D uncertain. CDR3 loop: CSAFRFAGYEQYF. The CDR3 DNA reads as TGCAGTGCTTTCCGGTTTGCAGGCTACGAGCAGTACTTC.